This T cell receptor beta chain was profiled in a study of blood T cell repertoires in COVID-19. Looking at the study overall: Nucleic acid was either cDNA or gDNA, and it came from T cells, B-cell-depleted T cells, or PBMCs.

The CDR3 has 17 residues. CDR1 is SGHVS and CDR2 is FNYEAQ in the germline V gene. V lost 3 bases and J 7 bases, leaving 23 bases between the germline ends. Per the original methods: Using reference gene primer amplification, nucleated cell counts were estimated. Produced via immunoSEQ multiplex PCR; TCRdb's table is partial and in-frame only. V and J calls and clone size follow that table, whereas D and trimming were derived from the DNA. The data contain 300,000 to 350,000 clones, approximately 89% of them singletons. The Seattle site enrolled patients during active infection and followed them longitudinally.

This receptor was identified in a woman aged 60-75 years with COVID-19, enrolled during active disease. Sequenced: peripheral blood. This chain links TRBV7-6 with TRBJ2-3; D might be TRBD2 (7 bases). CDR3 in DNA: TGTGCCAGCAGCTTGGCGGGGGCCCAAGGGGCTAGGTATACGCAGTATTTT. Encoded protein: CASSLAGAQGARYTQYF.